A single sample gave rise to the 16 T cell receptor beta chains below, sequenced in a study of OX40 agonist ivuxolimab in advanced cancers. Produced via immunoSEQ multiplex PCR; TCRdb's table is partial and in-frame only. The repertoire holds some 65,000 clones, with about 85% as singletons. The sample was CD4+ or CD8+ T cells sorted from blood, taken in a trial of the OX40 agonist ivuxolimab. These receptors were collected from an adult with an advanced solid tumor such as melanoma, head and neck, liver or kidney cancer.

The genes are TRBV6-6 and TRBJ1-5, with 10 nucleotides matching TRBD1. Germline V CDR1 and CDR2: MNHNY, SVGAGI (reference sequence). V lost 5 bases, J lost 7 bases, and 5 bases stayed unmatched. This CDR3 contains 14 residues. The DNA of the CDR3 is TGTGCCAGCAGTCCCGGGACAGGGGAGCAGCCCCAGCATTTT. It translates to CASSPGTGEQPQHF.

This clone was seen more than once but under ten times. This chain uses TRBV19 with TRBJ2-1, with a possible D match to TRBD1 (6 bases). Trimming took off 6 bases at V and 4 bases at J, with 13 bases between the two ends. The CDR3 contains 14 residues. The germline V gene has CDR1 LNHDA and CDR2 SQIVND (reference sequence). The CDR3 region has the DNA TGTGCCAGTAGCTCCGGGACAAGGTACAATGAGCAGTTCTTC. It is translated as CASSSGTRYNEQFF.

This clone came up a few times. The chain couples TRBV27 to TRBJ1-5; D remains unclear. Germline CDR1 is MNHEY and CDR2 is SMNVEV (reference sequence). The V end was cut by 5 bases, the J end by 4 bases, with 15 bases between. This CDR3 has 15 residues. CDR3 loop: CASSVWPVRNQPQHF. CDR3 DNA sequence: TGTGCCAGCAGTGTCTGGCCAGTGAGAAATCAGCCCCAGCATTTT.

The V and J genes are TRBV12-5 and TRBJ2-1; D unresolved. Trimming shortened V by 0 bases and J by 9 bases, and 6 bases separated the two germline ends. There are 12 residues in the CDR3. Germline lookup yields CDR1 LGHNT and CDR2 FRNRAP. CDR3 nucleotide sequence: TGTGCTAGTGGTTTGGTACTGAGTGAGCAGTTCTTC. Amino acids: CASGLVLSEQFF.

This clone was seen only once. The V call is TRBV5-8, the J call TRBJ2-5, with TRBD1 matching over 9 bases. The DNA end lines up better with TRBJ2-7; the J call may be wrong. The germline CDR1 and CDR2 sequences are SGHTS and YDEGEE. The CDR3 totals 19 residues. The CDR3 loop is CASSLVLGYTTGGSYEQYF. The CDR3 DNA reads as TGTGCCAGCAGCTTGGTGTTAGGGTATACGACAGGGGGATCCTACGAGCAGTACTTC.

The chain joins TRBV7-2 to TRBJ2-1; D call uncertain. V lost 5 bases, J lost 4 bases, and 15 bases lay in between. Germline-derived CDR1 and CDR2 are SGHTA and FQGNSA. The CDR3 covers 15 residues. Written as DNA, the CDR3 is TGTGCCAGCAGCCTTTCAAATTTAGGTTACAATGAGCAGTTCTTC. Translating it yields CASSLSNLGYNEQFF.

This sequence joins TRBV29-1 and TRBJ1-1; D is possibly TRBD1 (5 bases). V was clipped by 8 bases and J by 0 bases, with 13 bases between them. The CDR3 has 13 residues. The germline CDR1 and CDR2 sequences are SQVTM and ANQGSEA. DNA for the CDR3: TGCAGCACGACAGTACCTTTGAACACTGAAGCTTTCTTT. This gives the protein CSTTVPLNTEAFF.

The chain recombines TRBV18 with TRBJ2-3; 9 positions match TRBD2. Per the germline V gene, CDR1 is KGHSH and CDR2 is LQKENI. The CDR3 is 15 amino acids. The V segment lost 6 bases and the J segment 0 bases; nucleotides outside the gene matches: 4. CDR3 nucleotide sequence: TGTGCCAGCTCCCCTAGCGGGATTAGCACAGATACGCAGTATTTT. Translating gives CASSPSGISTDTQYF.

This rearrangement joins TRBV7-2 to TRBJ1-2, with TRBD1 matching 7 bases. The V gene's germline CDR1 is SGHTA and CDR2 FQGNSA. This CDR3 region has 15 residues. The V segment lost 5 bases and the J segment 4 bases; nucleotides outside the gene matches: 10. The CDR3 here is CASSTGQVFSYGYTF. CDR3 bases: TGTGCCAGCAGCACAGGACAGGTCTTTAGCTATGGCTACACCTTC.

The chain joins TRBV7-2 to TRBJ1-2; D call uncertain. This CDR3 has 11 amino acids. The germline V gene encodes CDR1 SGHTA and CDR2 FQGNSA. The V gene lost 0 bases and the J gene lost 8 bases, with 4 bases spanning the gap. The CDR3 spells CASSLAGGYTF. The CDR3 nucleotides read TGTGCCAGCAGCTTAGCCGGGGGCTACACCTTC.

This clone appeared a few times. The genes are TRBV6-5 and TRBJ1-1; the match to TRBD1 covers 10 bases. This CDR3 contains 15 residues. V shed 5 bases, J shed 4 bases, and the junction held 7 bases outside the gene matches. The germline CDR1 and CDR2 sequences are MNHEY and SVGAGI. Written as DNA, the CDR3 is TGTGCCAGCAGTACAAGGGACAGGGGAGTCACTGAAGCTTTCTTT. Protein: CASSTRDRGVTEAFF.

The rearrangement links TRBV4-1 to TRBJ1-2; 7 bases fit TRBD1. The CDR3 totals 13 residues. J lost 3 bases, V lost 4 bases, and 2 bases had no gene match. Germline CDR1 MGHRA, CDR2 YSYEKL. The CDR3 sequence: CASSRDSDYGYTF. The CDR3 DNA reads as TGCGCCAGCAGCCGGGACAGTGACTATGGCTACACCTTC.

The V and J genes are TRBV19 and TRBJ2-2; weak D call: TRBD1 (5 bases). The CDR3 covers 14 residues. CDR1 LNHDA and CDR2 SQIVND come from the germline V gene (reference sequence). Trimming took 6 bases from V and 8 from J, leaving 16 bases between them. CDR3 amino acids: CASRPLGQGGELFF. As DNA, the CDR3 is TGTGCCAGTAGGCCGCTAGGGCAGGGAGGGGAGCTGTTTTTT. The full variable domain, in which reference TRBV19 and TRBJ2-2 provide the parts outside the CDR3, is DGGITQSPKYLFRKEGQNVTLSCEQNLNHDAMYWYRQDPGQGLRLIYYSQIVNDFQKGDIAEGYSVSREKKESFPLTVTSAQKNPTAFYLCASRPLGQGGELFFGEGSRLTVL.

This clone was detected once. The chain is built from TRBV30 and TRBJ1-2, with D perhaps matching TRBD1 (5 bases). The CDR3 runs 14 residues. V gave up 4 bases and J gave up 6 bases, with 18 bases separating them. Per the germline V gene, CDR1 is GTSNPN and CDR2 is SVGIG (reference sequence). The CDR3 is CAWKAGPGVDGYTF. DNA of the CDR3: TGTGCCTGGAAGGCAGGGCCGGGAGTGGATGGCTACACCTTC.

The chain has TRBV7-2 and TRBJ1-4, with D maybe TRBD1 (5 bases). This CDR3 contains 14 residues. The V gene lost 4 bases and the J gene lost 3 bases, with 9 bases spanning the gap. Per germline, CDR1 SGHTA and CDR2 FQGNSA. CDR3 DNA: TGTGCCAGCAGCTCTACGGGGCCTAATGAAAAACTGTTTTTT. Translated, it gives CASSSTGPNEKLFF.

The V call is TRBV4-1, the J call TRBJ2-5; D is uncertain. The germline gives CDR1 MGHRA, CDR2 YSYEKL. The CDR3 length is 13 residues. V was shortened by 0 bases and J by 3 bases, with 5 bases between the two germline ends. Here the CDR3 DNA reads TGCGCCAGCAGCCAAGACAGGAAAGAGACCCAGTACTTC. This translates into CASSQDRKETQYF.